The rows below give T cell receptor beta chains drawn from one sample of a study of siplizumab effects on memory and regulatory T cells. The protocol was immunoSEQ multiplex PCR, while the TCRdb copy is restricted to in-frame clones and leaves out a portion. The sample contains some 120,000 clones, roughly 93% of which appear only once. Sample: non-Treg CD4+ T cells sorted from blood. Receptors originate from a human donor in good health. Each CDR3 is given with its conserved first and last residue. D genes are given only for firm matches. Clone size is not always given. Where it is, it says once, few, many or a class for expanded clones.

TRBJ2-2,NA,TRBV5-4,NA,TGTGCCAGCAGCTTGGACCAGCTTGGTGGGGAGCTGTTTTTT,CASSLDQLGGELFF
TRBJ2-1,NA,TRBV28,NA,TGTGCCAGCAGTTTACCCGTCTACAATGAGCAGTTCTTC,CASSLPVYNEQFF
TRBJ2-3,TRBD1,TRBV5-1,NA,TGCGCCAGCAGCTTGGGGGACAGGGCAACAGATACGCAGTATTTT,CASSLGDRATDTQYF
TRBJ2-1,TRBD2,TRBV29-1,NA,TGCAGCCCGAGGGCAGCGGGGGTCCACAATGAGCAGTTCTTC,CSPRAAGVHNEQFF
TRBJ2-1,TRBD2,TRBV7-2,NA,TGTGCCAGCAGCCTAACTAGCGCGGCCTACAATGAGCAGTTCTTC,CASSLTSAAYNEQFF
TRBJ2-5,TRBD2,TRBV7-2,NA,TGTGCCAGCAGCTTAAGCGGGGCCGGGGAGACCCAGTACTTC,CASSLSGAGETQYF
TRBJ2-2,NA,TRBV6-1,NA,TGTGCCAGCAGTGAACGGGCCGGGGCGGTCGGGGAGCTGTTTTTT,CASSERAGAVGELFF
TRBJ2-7,NA,TRBV19,few,TGTGCCAGTAGTATGATAGGGGGCTACGAGCAGTACTTC,CASSMIGGYEQYF
TRBJ1-4,NA,TRBV27,NA,TGTGCCAGCATCTTCCCGGTCAGGACAACTAATGAAAAACTGTTTTTT,CASIFPVRTTNEKLFF
TRBJ1-4,NA,TRBV7-2,NA,TGTGCCAGCAGACCGGGGGGATTTGCAACTAATGAAAAACTGTTTTTT,CASRPGGFATNEKLFF
TRBJ1-1,NA,TRBV6-5,NA,TGTGCCAGCATGGGTGGCCAGGGCTCCACTGAAGCTTTCTTT,CASMGGQGSTEAFF
TRBJ1-2,NA,TRBV6-1,few,TGTGCCAGCAGTGAGGGCCGCTATGGCTACACCTTC,CASSEGRYGYTF
TRBJ2-5,NA,TRBV28,NA,TGTGCCAGCAGTCGCTCAACGGGGGAGACCCAGTACTTC,CASSRSTGETQYF
TRBJ1-2,NA,TRBV11-3,NA,TGTGCCAGCAGCTTAGGTTTCCGGGCCTATGGCTACACCTTC,CASSLGFRAYGYTF
TRBJ1-2,NA,TRBV6-5,NA,TGTGCCAGCAGTTTTCGTACCCCTAACTATGGCTACACCTTC,CASSFRTPNYGYTF
TRBJ1-5,TRBD1,TRBV7-9,NA,TGTGCCAGCAGCTCGCGGGACAGGGTGGGCAATCAGCCCCAGCATTTT,CASSSRDRVGNQPQHF
TRBJ2-1,TRBD2,TRBV18,NA,TGTGCCAGCTCACAACCTGGGGTAGCGGGCAATGAGCAGTTCTTC,CASSQPGVAGNEQFF
TRBJ1-2,NA,TRBV19,NA,TGTGCCAGTAGTATCTCAGGTAACGATGGCTACACCTTC,CASSISGNDGYTF
TRBJ2-7,NA,TRBV7-2,NA,TGTGCCAGCACCCTCTATACGAACTCCTACGAGCAGTACTTC,CASTLYTNSYEQYF
TRBJ1-4,NA,TRBV9,NA,TGTGCCAGCAGCGTAGACGTTGGGGGACTCCGATATGAAAAACTGTTTTTT,CASSVDVGGLRYEKLFF
TRBJ2-1,NA,TRBV7-9,NA,TGTGCCAGCAGCTTAAGCCGGGCCAATGAGCAGTTCTTC,CASSLSRANEQFF
TRBJ2-5,NA,TRBV2,NA,TGTGCCAGCAGCTTAGAGGCCGAGACCCAGTACTTC,CASSLEAETQYF
TRBJ1-4,NA,TRBV2,NA,TGTGCCAGCAGTGGTCGGAGGGCAACTAATGAAAAACTGTTTTTT,CASSGRRATNEKLFF
TRBJ1-1,NA,TRBV5-1,NA,TGCGCCAGCAACCCGGGAACGAACACTGAAGCTTTCTTT,CASNPGTNTEAFF
TRBJ2-5,TRBD1,TRBV2,NA,TGTGCCAGCACTTCCGACAGGGTTGAGACCCAGTACTTC,CASTSDRVETQYF
TRBJ2-7,TRBD2,TRBV4-3,NA,TGCGCCAGCAGCCAAGTGCCCTCCGGGACTAGCGGAACCTACGAGCAGTACTTC,CASSQVPSGTSGTYEQYF